The entry below gives a single T cell receptor (beta chain) sequence along with its context. This CDR3 contains 10 residues. Trimming took off 3 bases at V and 6 bases at J, with 3 bases between the two ends. Germline V gene sequence: CDR1 MNHNS, CDR2 SASEGT. TCRdb analysed the 5' RACE reads with MiXCR anew, one entry per CDR3 protein. The profile covers approximately 65,000 distinct CDR3 sequences, with approximately 11% appearing a single time and 6.4% taken by the ten largest. These data originate in a study of early T cells in non-severe SARS-CoV-2 infection. The V call is TRBV6-1, the J call TRBJ2-7; no clear D gene. This TCR came from an adult who was a healthcare worker with PCR-confirmed SARS-CoV-2 infection or an uninfected control (not recorded which). Input material: whole blood. The CDR3 loop is CASSDIEQYF. CDR3 in DNA: TGTGCCAGCAGTGACATCGAGCAGTACTTC.